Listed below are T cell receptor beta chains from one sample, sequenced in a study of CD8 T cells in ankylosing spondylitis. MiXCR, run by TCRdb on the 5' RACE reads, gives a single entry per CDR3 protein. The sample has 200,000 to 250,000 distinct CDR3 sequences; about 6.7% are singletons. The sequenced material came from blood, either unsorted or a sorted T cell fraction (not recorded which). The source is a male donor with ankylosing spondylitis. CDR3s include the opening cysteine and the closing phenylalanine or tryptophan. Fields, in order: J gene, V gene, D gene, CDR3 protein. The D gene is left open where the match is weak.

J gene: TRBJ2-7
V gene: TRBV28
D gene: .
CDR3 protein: CASSLATHRLPYEQYF

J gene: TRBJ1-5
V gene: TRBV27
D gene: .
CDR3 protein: CASSRRGNQPQHF

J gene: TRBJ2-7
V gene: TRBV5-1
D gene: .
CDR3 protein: CASKKAGTADYEQYF

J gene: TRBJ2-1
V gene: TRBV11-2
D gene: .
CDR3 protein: CASRGMINEQFF

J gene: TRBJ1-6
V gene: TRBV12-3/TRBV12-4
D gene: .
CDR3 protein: CASSLGAGDYTPLHF

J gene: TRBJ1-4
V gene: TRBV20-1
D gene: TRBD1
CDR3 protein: CSAQDRAWEKLFF

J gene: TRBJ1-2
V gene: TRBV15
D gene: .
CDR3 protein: CATSRDWGDGGYGYTF

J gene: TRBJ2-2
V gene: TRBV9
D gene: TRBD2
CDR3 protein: CASSFPSERGNTGELFF

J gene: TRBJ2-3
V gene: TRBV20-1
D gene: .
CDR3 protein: CSARTGERDGGNTQYF

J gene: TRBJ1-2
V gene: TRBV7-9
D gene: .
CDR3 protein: CASSWPTAGYGYTF

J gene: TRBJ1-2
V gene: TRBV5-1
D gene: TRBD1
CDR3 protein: CASSLTTRQGDGYTF

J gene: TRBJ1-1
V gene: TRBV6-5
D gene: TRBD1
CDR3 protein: CASSYQRTGRAEAFF

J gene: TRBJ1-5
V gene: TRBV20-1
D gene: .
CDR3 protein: CSARQQLNQPQHF

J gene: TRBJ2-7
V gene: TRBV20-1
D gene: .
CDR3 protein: CSAISITGEQYF

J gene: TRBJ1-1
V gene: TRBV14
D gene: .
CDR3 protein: CASSQAWKNTEAFF

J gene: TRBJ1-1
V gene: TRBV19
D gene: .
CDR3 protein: CASSMWRRNTEAFF

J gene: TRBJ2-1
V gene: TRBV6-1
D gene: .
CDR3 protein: CASGERYYNEQFF

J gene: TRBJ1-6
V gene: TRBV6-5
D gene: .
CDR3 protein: CASSYSRGNSPLHF

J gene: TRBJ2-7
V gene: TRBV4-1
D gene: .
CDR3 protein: CASSHTEDFYEQYF

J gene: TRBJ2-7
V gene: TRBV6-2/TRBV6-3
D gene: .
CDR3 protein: CASSYPFQSEQYF

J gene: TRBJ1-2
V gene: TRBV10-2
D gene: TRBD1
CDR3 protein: CASSSGTGVGGYTF

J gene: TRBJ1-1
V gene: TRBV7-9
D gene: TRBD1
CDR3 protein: CASSFGTAMNTEAFF

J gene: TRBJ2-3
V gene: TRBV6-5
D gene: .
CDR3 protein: CASSYRSRRADTQYF

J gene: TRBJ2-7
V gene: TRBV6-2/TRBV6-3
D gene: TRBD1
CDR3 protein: CASSTHRDRSSYEQYF